Below are 22 T cell receptor beta chains sequenced from a single sample in a study of OX40 agonist ivuxolimab in advanced cancers. The protocol was immunoSEQ multiplex PCR, while the TCRdb copy is restricted to in-frame clones and leaves out a portion. The table lists tens of thousands of clones, about 86% of them singletons, with 1.3% to 1.5% in the top ten. Specimen: CD4+ or CD8+ T cells sorted from blood, collected in a trial of the OX40 agonist ivuxolimab. Receptor source: an adult with an advanced solid tumor such as melanoma, head and neck, liver or kidney cancer.

The chain carries TRBV11-2 and TRBJ2-1; 9 nucleotides align to TRBD2. CDR3 length: 14 residues. CDR1 is SGHAT, CDR2 FQNNGV, per germline. The junction had 8 bases not matched to a gene; V was cut back by 10 bases and J by 4 bases. The CDR3 loop reads CATKLAGDYNEQFF. The CDR3 nucleotides read TGTGCCACTAAGTTAGCGGGGGATTACAATGAGCAGTTCTTC.

The DNA of the CDR3 is TGTGCCAGCAGACTCTTACAACGGGAAGAGCAGTACTTC. Its translation: CASRLLQREEQYF. This rearrangement joins TRBV2 to TRBJ2-7; D may be TRBD2 (5 bases). Germline-derived CDR1 and CDR2 are SNHLY and FYNNEI. Trimming stripped 6 bases from V and 7 bases from J, with 16 bases between. The CDR3 is 13 residues long.

The V call is TRBV7-2, the J call TRBJ2-3; D is undetermined. This CDR3 is built from 14 residues. V was cut by 0 bases and J by 2 bases, with 6 bases left in between. From germline, CDR1 is SGHTA and CDR2 FQGNSA. CDR3 sequence: CASSLASLTDTQYF. The CDR3 DNA sequence: TGTGCCAGCAGCTTAGCGTCGCTCACAGATACGCAGTATTTT.

The genes are TRBV20-1 and TRBJ2-5; D is ambiguous. Trimming cost V 6 bases and J 9 bases, with 14 bases left between them. CDR1 DFQATT and CDR2 SNEGSKA come from the germline V gene (reference sequence). The CDR3 loop spans 11 amino acids. In DNA form, the CDR3 reads TGCAGTGCCAACGAAGTAGGCCCCCAGTACTTC. As protein: CSANEVGPQYF.

CDR3 in amino acids: CAISRDRDYNQPQHF. The CDR3, as DNA: TGTGCCATCAGCCGGGACAGGGACTACAATCAGCCCCAGCATTTT. The chain combines TRBV10-3 with TRBJ1-5, with TRBD1 matching 9 bases. The trim removed 6 bases at V and 3 bases at J, leaving 6 bases unmatched. The CDR3 is made up of 15 amino acids. Germline V gene lookup returns CDR1 ENHRY and CDR2 SYGVKD.

The rearrangement uses TRBV20-1 and TRBJ1-1; D gene unclear. Germline CDR1 reads DFQATT; CDR2 reads SNEGSKA (reference sequence). This CDR3 has 10 amino acids. V shed 0 bases and J shed 10 bases, with 6 bases lying between them. The CDR3 protein is CSARDQRAFF. The CDR3 DNA is TGCAGTGCTAGAGATCAACGAGCTTTCTTT.

The V and J genes are TRBV28 and TRBJ2-7; maybe TRBD2 (5 bases). Per the germline V gene, CDR1 is MDHEN and CDR2 is SYDVKM. The CDR3 totals 15 residues. V shed 6 bases and J shed 7 bases, with 22 bases lying between them. CDR3 residues: CASRTYGRALTEQYF. Here the CDR3 DNA reads TGTGCCAGCAGAACTTACGGGCGGGCCTTAACAGAGCAGTACTTC.

The CDR3 nucleotides are TGTGCCACCAGCAGAGATCGTGGACAGGGGGAAGGCTACACCTTC. This gives the protein CATSRDRGQGEGYTF. The chain joins TRBV15 to TRBJ1-2, with 10 positions matching TRBD1. V trimming: 0 bases; J trimming: 8 bases; junction bases outside the gene matches: 6. This CDR3 region has 15 residues. Germline V lookup: CDR1 LNHNV, CDR2 YYDKDF (reference sequence).

On this clone itself: The junction shows a germline mismatch at one end, possibly a read error. The gene calls are TRBV4-1 and TRBJ2-1; D is possibly TRBD2 (5 bases). The germline CDR1 and CDR2 sequences are MGHRA and YSYEKL. This CDR3 contains 15 residues. The CDR3 loop reads CASRQVGVGYNEQFF. The CDR3 nucleotides read TGCGCCAGCAGACAAGTGGGAGTCGGGTACAATGAGCAGTTCTTC.

The rearrangement uses TRBV7-2 and TRBJ2-7, with 10 nucleotides matching TRBD2. Germline V lookup: CDR1 SGHTA, CDR2 FQGNSA. The junction had 7 bases not matched to a gene; V was cut back by 5 bases and J by 3 bases. The CDR3 totals 15 residues. The CDR3: CASSQGGTSVYEQYF. The CDR3 nucleotides are TGTGCCAGCAGCCAAGGCGGGACTAGCGTCTACGAGCAGTACTTC.

The rearrangement joins TRBV5-1 to TRBJ2-3; D perhaps matches TRBD2 (5 bases). The CDR3 spans 15 residues. The V end was cut by 7 bases, the J end by 0 bases, with 15 bases between. Germline-derived CDR1 and CDR2 are SGHRS and YFSETQ. CDR3 residues: CASSEGSSSTDTQYF. The CDR3 DNA reads TGCGCCAGCTCCGAGGGTAGCAGTAGCACAGATACGCAGTATTTT.

This rearrangement joins TRBV6-5 to TRBJ2-1; D tentatively reads TRBD1 or TRBD2 (5 bases each). From germline, CDR1 is MNHEY and CDR2 SVGAGI. This CDR3 spans 14 amino acids. V lost 5 bases, J lost 8 bases, and 16 bases lay in between. This CDR3 reads CASSNGASWDEQFF. As DNA, the CDR3 is TGTGCCAGCAGTAACGGGGCCTCTTGGGATGAGCAGTTCTTC.

V gene TRBV4-3 combines with J gene TRBJ2-3; D is undetermined. The V end lost 0 bases, the J end lost 4 bases, and 5 bases lay between the germline ends. CDR1 and CDR2 (germline): LGHNA, YSLEER. The CDR3 is 13 amino acids. The CDR3 reads CASSQERPDTQYF. The CDR3, as DNA: TGCGCCAGCAGCCAAGAGAGACCAGATACGCAGTATTTT.

This clone was seen a single time. V is TRBV20-1 and J is TRBJ2-7; the D is unclear. The CDR3 runs to 11 residues. The V gene's germline CDR1 is DFQATT and CDR2 SNEGSKA (reference sequence). V gave up 6 bases and J gave up 2 bases, with 8 bases separating them. In DNA, the CDR3 is TGCAGTGCGTCCACCGCCTACGAGCAGTACTTC. It is translated as CSASTAYEQYF.

This clone has more than one count but fewer than ten. The rearrangement joins TRBV7-2 to TRBJ1-2; D not resolved. Between the trimmed V and J ends, which lost 0 bases and 4 bases, there was a span of 15 bases. Germline CDR1 reads SGHTA; CDR2 reads FQGNSA. This CDR3 region has 16 residues. The CDR3 DNA is TGTGCCAGCAGCTTAGCCTCGACTTCTCTTACCTATGGCTACACCTTC. Translation gives CASSLASTSLTYGYTF.

This clone has a handful of counts. The V gene is TRBV4-2, the J gene TRBJ1-2, with TRBD1 identical over 7 bases. This CDR3 contains 15 residues. The J segment lost 2 bases and the V segment lost 3 bases, leaving 6 bases of the junction unmatched. Germline lookup yields CDR1 LGHNA and CDR2 YNFKEQ. The CDR3 DNA follows: TGTGCCAGCAGCCAGTCCACAGGGGAGAACTATGGCTACACCTTC. Its protein product is CASSQSTGENYGYTF.

This clone was picked up a small number of times. V gene TRBV28 combines with J gene TRBJ2-7; D is unclear. The CDR3 contains 15 residues. Germline loops: CDR1 MDHEN, CDR2 SYDVKM. V gave up 3 bases and J gave up 5 bases, with 17 bases separating them. The CDR3 DNA sequence: TGTGCCAGCAGTTTGGTTGCGCGGAGTAGGGACGAGCAGTACTTC. It encodes CASSLVARSRDEQYF.

The chain has TRBV4-3 and TRBJ2-5; 12 bases are shared with TRBD2. CDR1 is LGHNA and CDR2 is YSLEER in the germline V gene. V lost 4 bases, J lost 4 bases, and 10 bases stayed unmatched. The CDR3 spans 17 residues. The CDR3 is CASSPLAGGLDLETQYF. The CDR3 bases are TGCGCCAGCAGCCCGCTAGCGGGGGGGCTGGATTTAGAGACCCAGTACTTC.

The chain couples TRBV11-2 to TRBJ1-5, with TRBD1 matching 8 bases. Looked up from germline, CDR1 is SGHAT and CDR2 is FQNNGV. The CDR3 runs 15 residues. V shed 3 bases, J shed 1 base, and the junction held 2 bases outside the gene matches. Here the CDR3 reads CASSFGQGSNQPQHF. CDR3 sequence (DNA): TGTGCCAGCAGCTTCGGACAGGGAAGCAATCAGCCCCAGCATTTT. The full variable domain, with the rest looked up from reference TRBV11-2 and TRBJ1-5, is EAGVAQSPRYKIIEKRQSVAFWCNPISGHATLYWYQQILGQGPKLLIQFQNNGVVDDSQLPKDRFSAERLKGVDSTLKIQPAKLEDSAVYLCASSFGQGSNQPQHFGDGTRLSIL.

This sequence joins TRBV5-5 and TRBJ1-2; D gene ambiguous. V was clipped by 4 bases and J by 2 bases, with 9 bases between them. This CDR3 has 13 amino acids. The germline CDR1 and CDR2 sequences are SGHKS and YYEKEE (reference sequence). In DNA form, the CDR3 reads TGTGCCAGCAGCCTGACCGCGAACTATGGCTACACCTTC. This sequence encodes CASSLTANYGYTF.

The chain combines TRBV4-3 with TRBJ2-1; D is unresolved. From germline, CDR1 is LGHNA and CDR2 YSLEER. V shed 1 base and J shed 4 bases, with 11 bases lying between them. There are 15 residues in the CDR3. For the CDR3, the DNA is TGCGCCAGCAGCCAAGTGGGCCACCTATACAATGAGCAGTTCTTC. It is translated as CASSQVGHLYNEQFF.

The chain is built from TRBV7-2 and TRBJ2-3; TRBD2 matches at 12 bases. Germline-derived CDR1 and CDR2 are SGHTA and FQGNSA. The J segment lost 5 bases and the V segment lost 3 bases, leaving 3 bases of the junction unmatched. The CDR3 sequence is 15 residues long. CDR3 bases: TGTGCCAGCAGCTTGGCTAGCGGGGGGGTAGATACGCAGTATTTT. Its protein product is CASSLASGGVDTQYF.